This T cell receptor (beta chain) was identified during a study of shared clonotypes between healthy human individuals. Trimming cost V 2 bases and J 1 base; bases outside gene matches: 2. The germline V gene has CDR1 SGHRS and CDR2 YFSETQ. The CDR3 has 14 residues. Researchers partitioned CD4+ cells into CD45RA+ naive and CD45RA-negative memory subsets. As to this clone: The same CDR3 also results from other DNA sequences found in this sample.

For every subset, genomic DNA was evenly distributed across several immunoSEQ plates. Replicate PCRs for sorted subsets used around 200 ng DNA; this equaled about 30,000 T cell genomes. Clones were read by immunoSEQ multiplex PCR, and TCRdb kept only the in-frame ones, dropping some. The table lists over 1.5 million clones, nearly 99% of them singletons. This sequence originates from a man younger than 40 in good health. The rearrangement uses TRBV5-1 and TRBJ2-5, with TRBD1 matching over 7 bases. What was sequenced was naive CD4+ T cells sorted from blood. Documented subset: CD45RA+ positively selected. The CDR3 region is CASSFGTVQETQYF. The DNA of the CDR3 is TGCGCCAGCAGCTTTGGGACAGTCCAAGAGACCCAGTACTTC.